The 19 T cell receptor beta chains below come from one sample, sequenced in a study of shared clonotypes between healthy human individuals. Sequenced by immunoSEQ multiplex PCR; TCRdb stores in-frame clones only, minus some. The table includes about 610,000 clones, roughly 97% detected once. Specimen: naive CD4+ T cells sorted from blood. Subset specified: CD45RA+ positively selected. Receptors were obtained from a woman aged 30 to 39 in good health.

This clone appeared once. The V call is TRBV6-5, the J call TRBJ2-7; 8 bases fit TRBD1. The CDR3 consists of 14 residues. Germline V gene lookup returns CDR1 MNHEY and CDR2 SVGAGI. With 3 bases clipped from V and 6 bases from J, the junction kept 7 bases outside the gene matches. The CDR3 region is CASSYKTGAAEQYF. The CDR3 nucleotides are TGTGCCAGCAGTTATAAGACAGGGGCGGCCGAGCAGTACTTC.

Here the CDR3 reads CASRPSETETQYF. As DNA, the CDR3 is TGTGCCAGCAGACCTAGCGAGACAGAGACCCAGTACTTC. This chain uses TRBV2 with TRBJ2-5; D is perhaps TRBD2 (6 bases). Between the trimmed V and J ends, which lost 6 bases and 4 bases, there was a span of 12 bases. The CDR3 sequence is 13 residues long. Germline V lookup: CDR1 SNHLY, CDR2 FYNNEI.

The CDR3 loop is CASSRAGDNQPQHF. CDR3 coding DNA: TGTGCCAGCAGCCGGGCGGGGGACAATCAGCCCCAGCATTTT. V and J are TRBV6-5 and TRBJ1-5; perhaps TRBD1 as D (5 bases). V was shortened by 6 bases and J by 3 bases, with 12 bases between the two germline ends. Germline CDR1 and CDR2: MNHEY and SVGAGI. CDR3 length: 14 amino acids.

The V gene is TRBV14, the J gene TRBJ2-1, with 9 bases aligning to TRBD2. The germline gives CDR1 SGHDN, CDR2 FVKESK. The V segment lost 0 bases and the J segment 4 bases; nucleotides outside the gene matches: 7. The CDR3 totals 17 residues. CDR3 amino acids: CASSQERLAGWYNEQFF. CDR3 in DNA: TGTGCCAGCAGCCAAGAACGCCTAGCGGGATGGTACAATGAGCAGTTCTTC.

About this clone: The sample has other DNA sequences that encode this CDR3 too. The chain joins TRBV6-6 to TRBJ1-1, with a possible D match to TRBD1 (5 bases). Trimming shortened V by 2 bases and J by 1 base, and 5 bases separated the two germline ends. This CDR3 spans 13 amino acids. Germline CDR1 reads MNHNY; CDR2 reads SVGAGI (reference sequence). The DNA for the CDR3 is TGTGCCAGCAGTTACGGGGGGAACACTGAAGCTTTCTTT. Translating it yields CASSYGGNTEAFF.

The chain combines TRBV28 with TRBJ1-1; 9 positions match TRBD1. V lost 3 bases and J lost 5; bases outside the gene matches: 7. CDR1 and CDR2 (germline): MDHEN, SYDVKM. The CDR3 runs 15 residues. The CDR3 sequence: CASSFLQGAGTEAFF. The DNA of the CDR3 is TGTGCCAGCAGTTTCTTACAGGGGGCCGGGACTGAAGCTTTCTTT.

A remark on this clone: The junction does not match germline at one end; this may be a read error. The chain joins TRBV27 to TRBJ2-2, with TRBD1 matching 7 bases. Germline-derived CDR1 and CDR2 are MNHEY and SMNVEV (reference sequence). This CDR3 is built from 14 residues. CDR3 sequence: CVSKGQANTGELFF. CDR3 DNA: TGTGTCAGCAAAGGACAGGCGAACACCGGGGAGCTGTTTTTT.

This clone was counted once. The CDR3 DNA reads as TGCGCCAGCAGCTTCGACAGGGATGGTGAAAAACTGTTTTTT. As protein: CASSFDRDGEKLFF. The chain joins TRBV5-1 to TRBJ1-4; TRBD1 agrees at 7 bases. This CDR3 comprises 14 residues. In germline, CDR1 is SGHRS, CDR2 YFSETQ. V lost 2 bases and J lost 7; bases outside the gene matches: 5.

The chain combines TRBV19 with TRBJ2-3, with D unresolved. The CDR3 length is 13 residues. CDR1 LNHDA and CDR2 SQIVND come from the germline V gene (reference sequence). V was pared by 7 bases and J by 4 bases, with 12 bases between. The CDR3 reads CASKDLQADTQYF. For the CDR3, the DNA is TGTGCCAGTAAGGACCTCCAAGCAGATACGCAGTATTTT.

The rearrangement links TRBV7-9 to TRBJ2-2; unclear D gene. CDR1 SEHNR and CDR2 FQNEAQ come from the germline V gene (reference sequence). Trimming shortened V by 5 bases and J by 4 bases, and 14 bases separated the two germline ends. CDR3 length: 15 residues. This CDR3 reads CASSPLGPGTGELFF. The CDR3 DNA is TGTGCCAGCAGCCCGTTAGGGCCGGGCACCGGGGAGCTGTTTTTT.

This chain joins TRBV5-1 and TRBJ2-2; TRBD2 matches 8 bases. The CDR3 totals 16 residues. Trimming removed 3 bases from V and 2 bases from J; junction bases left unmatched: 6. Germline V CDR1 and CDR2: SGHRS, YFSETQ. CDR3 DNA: TGCGCCAGCAGCTGGGGCCTAGCGGGTAACACCGGGGAGCTGTTTTTT. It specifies CASSWGLAGNTGELFF. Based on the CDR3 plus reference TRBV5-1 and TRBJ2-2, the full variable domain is KAGVTQTPRYLIKTRGQQVTLSCSPISGHRSVSWYQQTPGQGLQFLFEYFSETQRNKGNFPGRFSGRQFSNSRSEMNVSTLELGDSALYLCASSWGLAGNTGELFFGEGSRLTVL.

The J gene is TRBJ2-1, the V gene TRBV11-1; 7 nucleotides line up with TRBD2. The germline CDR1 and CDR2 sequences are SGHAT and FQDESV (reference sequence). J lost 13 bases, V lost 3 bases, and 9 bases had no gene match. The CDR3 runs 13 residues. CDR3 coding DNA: TGTGCCAGCAGCTTGAGGGAGGGAGGGCCCCAGTTCTTC. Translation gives CASSLREGGPQFF.

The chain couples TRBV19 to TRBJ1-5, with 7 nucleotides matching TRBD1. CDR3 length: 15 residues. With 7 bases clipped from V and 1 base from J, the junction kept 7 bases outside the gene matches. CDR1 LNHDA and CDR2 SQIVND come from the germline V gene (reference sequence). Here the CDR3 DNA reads TGTGCCAGTAATCGATGGACAGGAAGCAATCAGCCCCAGCATTTT. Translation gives CASNRWTGSNQPQHF.

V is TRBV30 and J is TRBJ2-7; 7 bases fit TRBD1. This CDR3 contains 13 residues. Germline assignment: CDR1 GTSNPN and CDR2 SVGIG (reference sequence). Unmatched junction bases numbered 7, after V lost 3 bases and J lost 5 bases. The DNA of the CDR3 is TGTGCCTGGAGCTCTACAGGGGTTCACGAGCAGTACTTC. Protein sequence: CAWSSTGVHEQYF. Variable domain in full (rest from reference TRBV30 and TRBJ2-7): SQTIHQWPATLVQPVGSPLSLECTVEGTSNPNLYWYRQAAGRGLQLLFYSVGIGQISSEVPQNLSASRPQDRQFILSSKKLLLSDSGFYLCAWSSTGVHEQYFGPGTRLTVT.

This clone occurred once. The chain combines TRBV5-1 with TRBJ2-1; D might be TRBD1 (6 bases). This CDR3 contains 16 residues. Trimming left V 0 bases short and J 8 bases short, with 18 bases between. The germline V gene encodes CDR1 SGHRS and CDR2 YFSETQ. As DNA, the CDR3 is TGCGCCAGCAGCTTGGGCCAGGGGTTCCAGATGGATGAGCAGTTCTTC. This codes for CASSLGQGFQMDEQFF.

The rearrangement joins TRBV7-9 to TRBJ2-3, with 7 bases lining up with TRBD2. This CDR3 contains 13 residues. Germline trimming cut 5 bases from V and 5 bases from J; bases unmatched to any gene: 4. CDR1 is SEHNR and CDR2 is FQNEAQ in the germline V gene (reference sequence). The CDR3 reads CASSPREGDTQYF. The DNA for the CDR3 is TGTGCCAGCAGCCCCAGGGAGGGAGATACGCAGTATTTT. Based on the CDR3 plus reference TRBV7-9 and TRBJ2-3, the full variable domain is DTGVSQNPRHKITKRGQNVTFRCDPISEHNRLYWYRQTLGQGPEFLTYFQNEAQLEKSRLLSDRFSAERPKGSFSTLEIQRTEQGDSAMYLCASSPREGDTQYFGPGTRLTVL.

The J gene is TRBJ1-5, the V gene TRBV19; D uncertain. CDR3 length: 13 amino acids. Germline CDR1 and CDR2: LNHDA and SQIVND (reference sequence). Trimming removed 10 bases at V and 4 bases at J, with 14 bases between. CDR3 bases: TGTGCCATTCAAAGGGAGGCAAATCAGCCCCAGCATTTT. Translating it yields CAIQREANQPQHF.

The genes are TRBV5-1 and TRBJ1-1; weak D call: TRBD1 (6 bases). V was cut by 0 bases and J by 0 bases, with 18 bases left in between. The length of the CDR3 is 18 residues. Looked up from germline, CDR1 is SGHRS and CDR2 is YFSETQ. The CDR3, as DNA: TGCGCCAGCAGCTTGGTGAGGGAGGGCAGGGGTTTGAACACTGAAGCTTTCTTT. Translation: CASSLVREGRGLNTEAFF.

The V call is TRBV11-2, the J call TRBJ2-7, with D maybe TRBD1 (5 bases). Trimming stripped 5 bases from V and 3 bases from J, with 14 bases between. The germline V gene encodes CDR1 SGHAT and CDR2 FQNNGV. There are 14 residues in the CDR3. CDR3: CASSPQVSNYEQYF. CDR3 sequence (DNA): TGTGCCAGCAGCCCACAGGTCTCCAACTACGAGCAGTACTTC.